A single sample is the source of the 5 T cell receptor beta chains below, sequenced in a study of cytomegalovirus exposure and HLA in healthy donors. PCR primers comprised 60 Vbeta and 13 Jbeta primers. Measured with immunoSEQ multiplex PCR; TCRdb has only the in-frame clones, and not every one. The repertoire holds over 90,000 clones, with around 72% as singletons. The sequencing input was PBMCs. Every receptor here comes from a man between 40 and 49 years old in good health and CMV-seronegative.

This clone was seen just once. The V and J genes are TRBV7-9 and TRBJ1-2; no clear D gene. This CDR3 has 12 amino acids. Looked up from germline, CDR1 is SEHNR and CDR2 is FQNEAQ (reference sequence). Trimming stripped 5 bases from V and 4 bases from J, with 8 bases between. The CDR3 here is CASSTPSYGYTF. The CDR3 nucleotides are TGTGCCAGCAGCACACCCAGCTATGGCTACACCTTC.

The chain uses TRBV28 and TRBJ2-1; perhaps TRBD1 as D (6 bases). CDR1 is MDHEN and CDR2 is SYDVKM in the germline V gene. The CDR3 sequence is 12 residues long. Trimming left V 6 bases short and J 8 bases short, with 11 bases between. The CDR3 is CASSQRTDEQFF. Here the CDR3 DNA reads TGTGCCAGCAGCCAAAGGACAGATGAGCAGTTCTTC.

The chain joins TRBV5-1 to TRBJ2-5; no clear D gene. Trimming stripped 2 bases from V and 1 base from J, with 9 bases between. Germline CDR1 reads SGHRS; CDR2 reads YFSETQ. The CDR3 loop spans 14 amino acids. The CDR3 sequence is CASSLTNSQETQYF. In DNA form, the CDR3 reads TGCGCCAGCAGCTTAACTAACTCCCAAGAGACCCAGTACTTC. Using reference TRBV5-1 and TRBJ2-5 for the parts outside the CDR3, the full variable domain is KAGVTQTPRYLIKTRGQQVTLSCSPISGHRSVSWYQQTPGQGLQFLFEYFSETQRNKGNFPGRFSGRQFSNSRSEMNVSTLELGDSALYLCASSLTNSQETQYFGPGTRLLVL.

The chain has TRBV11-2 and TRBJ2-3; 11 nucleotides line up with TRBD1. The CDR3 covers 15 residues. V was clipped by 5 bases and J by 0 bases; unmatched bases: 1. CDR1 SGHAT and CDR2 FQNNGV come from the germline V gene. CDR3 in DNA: TGTGCCAGCAGCGGACAGGGGGCAAGCACAGATACGCAGTATTTT. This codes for CASSGQGASTDTQYF.

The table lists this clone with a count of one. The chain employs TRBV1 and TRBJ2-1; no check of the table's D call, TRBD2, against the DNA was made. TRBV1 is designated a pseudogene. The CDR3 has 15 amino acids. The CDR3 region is CTSSQRRTSGRGRIF. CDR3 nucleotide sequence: TGCACCAGCAGCCAACGTAGGACTAGCGGACGCGGACGGATCTTC.